These T cell receptor beta chains were read from a single sample in a study of Ad26.COV2.S vaccination and SARS-CoV-2 variants. The data were produced by immunoSEQ multiplex PCR, yet TCRdb's version contains in-frame clones alone and is incomplete. The top ten hold more than 1.5% of the sample, which has a few hundred thousand clones, approximately 90% seen once. The starting material was peripheral blood, obtained in a trial of Ad26.COV2.S vaccine versus placebo. The source of these receptors is a person between 18 and 60 years old who received the Ad26.COV2.S COVID-19 vaccine or a placebo. Both conserved end residues are part of each CDR3. The order of the fields is J gene, V gene, clone size, D gene, CDR3 protein, CDR3 DNA. A D gene is named only where the DNA matches it firmly. The listing skips clone size in some rows; elsewhere it reads once, few, many or a size class.

>TRBJ1-1|TRBV19|.|TRBD1
CASTITGATEAFF
TGTGCCAGTACCATAACAGGGGCCACTGAAGCTTTCTTT
>TRBJ2-1|TRBV30|.|.
CASGDYNEQFF
TGTGCCTCGGGGGACTACAATGAGCAGTTCTTC
>TRBJ1-5|TRBV7-2|.|TRBD1
CASSYETGGNQPQHF
TGTGCCAGCAGCTACGAGACAGGGGGCAATCAGCCCCAGCATTTT
>TRBJ2-5|TRBV5-1|once|.
CASSLVGTQYF
TGCGCCAGCAGCTTGGTAGGGACCCAGTACTTC
>TRBJ2-2|TRBV7-2|.|.
CASSRGAGWANTGELFF
TGTGCCAGCAGTCGTGGCGCGGGTTGGGCAAACACCGGGGAGCTGTTTTTT
>TRBJ2-1|TRBV6-5|.|.
CASSYLAGASEQFF
TGTGCCAGCAGTTACTTGGCGGGGGCCAGTGAGCAGTTCTTC
>TRBJ1-2|TRBV2|.|.
CASNRGAQVNYGYTF
TGTGCCAGCAATAGGGGGGCACAGGTTAACTATGGCTACACCTTC
>TRBJ2-7|TRBV4-1|.|.
CASSQEKGTTNEQYF
TGCGCCAGCAGCCAAGAAAAGGGAACAACTAACGAGCAGTACTTC
>TRBJ1-2|TRBV7-2|.|.
CASLAAGLGYGYTF
TGTGCCAGCCTTGCTGCGGGACTTGGCTATGGCTACACCTTC
>TRBJ1-4|TRBV28|once|.
CASSRQRSTNEKLFF
TGTGCCAGCAGCCGACAGCGATCGACTAATGAAAAACTGTTTTTT
>TRBJ2-3|TRBV19|.|TRBD2
CATRRLAGGSDTQYF
TGTGCCACTCGAAGACTAGCGGGGGGGTCAGATACGCAGTATTTT
>TRBJ2-3|TRBV6-4|.|TRBD2
CASSDPILAASSTDTQYF
TGTGCCAGCAGTGACCCAATACTAGCGGCCTCTAGCACAGATACGCAGTATTTT
>TRBJ2-7|TRBV7-9|.|.
CASSFQDGREQYF
TGTGCCAGCAGCTTTCAGGACGGTAGAGAGCAGTACTTC
>TRBJ2-7|TRBV6-5|.|.
CASSYSISYEQYF
TGTGCCAGCAGTTACTCGATATCCTACGAGCAGTACTTC
>TRBJ2-1|TRBV7-2|once|.
CASTIGGYEQFF
TGTGCCAGCACCATTGGGGGTTATGAGCAGTTCTTC
>TRBJ1-2|TRBV24-1|.|TRBD1
CATSDRWTGPYGYTF
TGTGCCACCAGTGACCGGTGGACAGGGCCCTATGGCTACACCTTC
>TRBJ1-2|TRBV6-5|.|.
CASHHSDSLWGYTF
TGTGCCAGCCACCATTCGGACAGTTTATGGGGCTACACCTTC
>TRBJ2-7|TRBV25-1|once|TRBD2
CASRGTSASYEQYF
TGTGCCAGCAGGGGGACTAGTGCCTCCTACGAGCAGTACTTC
>TRBJ2-1|TRBV4-1|.|.
CASSQEGTLSYNEQFF
TGCGCCAGCAGCCAAGAGGGGACACTCTCTTACAATGAGCAGTTCTTC
>TRBJ1-5|TRBV19|few|.
CASSNDGRYQPQHF
TGTGCCAGTAGTAACGACGGGAGATATCAGCCCCAGCATTTT
>TRBJ1-5|TRBV7-2|.|.
CASSLEPFQPQHF
TGTGCCAGCAGCTTAGAGCCCTTTCAGCCCCAGCATTTT
>TRBJ2-2|TRBV13|.|.
CASSFDGVASGELFF
TGTGCCAGCAGCTTCGACGGCGTGGCGTCCGGGGAGCTGTTTTTT
>TRBJ2-3|TRBV7-2|.|.
CASSPRTIADTQYF
TGTGCCAGCAGCCCCAGGACTATAGCAGATACGCAGTATTTT
>TRBJ2-3|TRBV5-1|.|.
CASSFGAGGADTQYF
TGCGCCAGCAGCTTCGGGGCAGGTGGTGCAGATACGCAGTATTTT
>TRBJ2-3|TRBV7-2|.|TRBD1
CASSLVRGQGRLRTDTQYF
TGTGCCAGCAGCTTAGTCCGGGGACAGGGGAGGTTAAGGACAGATACGCAGTATTTT
>TRBJ2-7|TRBV7-8|few|.
CASSLSSVSYEQYF
TGTGCCAGCAGCTTATCTTCAGTTTCCTACGAGCAGTACTTC
>TRBJ1-1|TRBV19|.|.
CASIRQASNTEAFF
TGTGCCAGTATACGACAGGCCTCAAACACTGAAGCTTTCTTT
>TRBJ1-2|TRBV7-9|.|.
CASSRAQGNYGYTF
TGTGCCAGCAGCCGCGCCCAGGGGAACTATGGCTACACCTTC
>TRBJ2-1|TRBV7-2|.|.
CASSLARDNEQFF
TGTGCCAGCAGCTTAGCAAGGGACAATGAGCAGTTCTTC
>TRBJ2-7|TRBV20-1|.|.
CSARGTDEQYF
TGCAGTGCTAGAGGGACAGACGAGCAGTACTTC
>TRBJ1-4|TRBV27|.|.
CASSYLGSTNEKLFF
TGTGCCAGCAGTTATTTAGGGTCCACTAATGAAAAACTGTTTTTT
>TRBJ2-5|TRBV6-1|.|.
CASSDVETQYF
TGTGCCAGCAGTGATGTTGAGACCCAGTACTTC
>TRBJ1-2|TRBV29-1|.|TRBD1
CSVEEDRGRFYGYTF
TGCAGCGTTGAAGAGGACAGGGGGCGCTTCTATGGCTACACCTTC
>TRBJ1-1|TRBV3-1/TRBV3-2|once|TRBD1
CASSQRTGGSEAFF
TGTGCCAGCAGCCAAAGGACAGGGGGCTCTGAAGCTTTCTTT
>TRBJ1-6|TRBV9|.|.
CASSVGQTLNSPLHF
TGTGCCAGCAGCGTAGGTCAGACGCTGAATTCACCCCTCCACTTT
>TRBJ1-5|TRBV30|.|.
CAWSGRDGPQHF
TGTGCCTGGAGTGGCCGGGACGGGCCCCAGCATTTT
>TRBJ1-2|TRBV5-1|.|TRBD1
CASSLGQGSGYTF
TGCGCCAGCAGCTTGGGACAGGGGTCTGGCTACACCTTC
>TRBJ2-3|TRBV6-2/TRBV6-3|.|.
CASSPRGTQYF
TGTGCCAGCAGTCCCCGGGGTACGCAGTATTTT
>TRBJ2-5|TRBV5-1|.|TRBD1
CASSTGTGMETQYF
TGCGCCAGCAGCACAGGGACAGGGATGGAGACCCAGTACTTC
>TRBJ2-5|TRBV2|.|TRBD1
CASSRDRQETQYF
TGTGCCAGCAGTCGGGACAGACAAGAGACCCAGTACTTC
>TRBJ1-4|TRBV5-8|.|.
CASSAGVRLFF
TGTGCCAGCAGCGCTGGGGTGCGACTGTTTTTT
>TRBJ1-1|TRBV2|.|.
CASRGLYTEAFF
TGTGCCAGCAGAGGGTTGTACACTGAAGCTTTCTTT
>TRBJ2-3|TRBV28|.|.
CASSFDQGMVTDTQYF
TGTGCCAGCAGTTTCGATCAGGGTATGGTCACAGATACGCAGTATTTT
>TRBJ1-5|TRBV19|.|.
CASRLGVGQPQHF
TGTGCCAGTAGATTGGGGGTGGGCCAGCCCCAGCATTTT
>TRBJ2-7|TRBV4-3|.|.
CASSQEFGSSYEQYF
TGCGCCAGCAGCCAAGAATTCGGCAGCTCCTACGAGCAGTACTTC
>TRBJ1-3|TRBV7-9|.|TRBD1
CASSSIRQGSAGNTIYF
TGTGCCAGCAGCTCAATACGACAGGGCTCTGCTGGAAACACCATATATTTT
>TRBJ2-5|TRBV6-2/TRBV6-3|.|.
CASNPGGGPQETQYF
TGTGCCAGCAACCCAGGAGGGGGCCCTCAAGAGACCCAGTACTTC